This T cell receptor beta chain was found in a study of metastatic and nonmetastatic thyroid tumors. Using MiXCR, TCRdb reanalyzed the PCR reads. Here the sample spans 15,000 to 20,000 clones, 26% being singletons. This clone is judged medium-sized (0.01 to 0.1%). None of the patients had undergone any treatment ahead of thyroid surgery. Trimming stripped 2 bases from V and 0 bases from J, with 11 bases between. The germline V gene has CDR1 SGHRS and CDR2 YFSETQ. The CDR3 covers 15 residues. Input material: tumor tissue. This chain links TRBV5-1 with TRBJ1-1; D remains ambiguous. This clonotype was sampled from a female donor with papillary thyroid cancer or a benign thyroid nodule (not recorded which). Some clones in this sample may be carry-over from other donors' samples. CDR3 sequence (DNA): TGCGCCAGCAGCTTTTTGTCCAGCATGAACACTGAAGCTTTCTTT. Protein product: CASSFLSSMNTEAFF.